This entry features one T cell receptor (beta chain) sequence. The antigen is unknown. Sequenced by immunoSEQ multiplex PCR; TCRdb stores in-frame clones only, minus some. In the table there are approximately 70,000 clones, about 90% of which are singletons. The data were taken from a study of graft-versus-host responses after intestinal transplantation. On the study more broadly: Each of the recipients got a multivisceral, liver-intestinal, or isolated intestinal transplant. The whole recipient group had anti-thymocyte globulin induction followed by tacrolimus and steroids for roughly three years. Study-level points and caveats: GvH clonotypes were identified within recipient marrow, with a subset emerging first in ileum or blood. Researchers found peak circulating GvH clone levels linked to early post-transplant HvG declines.

The germline V gene encodes CDR1 MDHEN and CDR2 SYDVKM. This CDR3 comprises 12 residues. The V gene lost 3 bases and the J gene lost 4 bases, with 4 bases spanning the gap. Here the sequenced sample was unstimulated CD8+ T cells sorted from spleen or lymph node cells, taken before intestinal transplant. The sequence came from a human donor who received an intestinal transplant. The chain uses TRBV28 and TRBJ1-5; D not resolved. This CDR3 is CASSFSNQPQHF. CDR3 bases: TGTGCCAGCAGTTTTTCAAATCAGCCCCAGCATTTT. Supplemented by reference TRBV28 and TRBJ1-5, the full variable domain reads DVKVTQSSRYLVKRTGEKVFLECVQDMDHENMFWYRQDPGLGLRLIYFSYDVKMKEKGDIPEGYSVSREKKERFSLILESASTNQTSMYLCASSFSNQPQHFGDGTRLSIL.